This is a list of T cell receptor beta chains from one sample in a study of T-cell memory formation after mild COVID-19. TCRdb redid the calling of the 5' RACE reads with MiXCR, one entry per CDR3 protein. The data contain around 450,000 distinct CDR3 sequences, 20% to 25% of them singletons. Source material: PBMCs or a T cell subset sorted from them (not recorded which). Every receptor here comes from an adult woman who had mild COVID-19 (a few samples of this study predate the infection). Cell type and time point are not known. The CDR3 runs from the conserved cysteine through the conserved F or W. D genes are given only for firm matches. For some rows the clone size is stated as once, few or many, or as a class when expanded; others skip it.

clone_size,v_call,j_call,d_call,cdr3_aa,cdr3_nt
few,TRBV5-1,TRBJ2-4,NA,CASSLDGVRGNIQYF,TGCGCCAGCAGCTTGGATGGGGTTCGGGGAAACATTCAGTACTTC
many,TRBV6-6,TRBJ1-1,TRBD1,CASTRRDRGTEAFF,TGTGCCAGCACCCGGCGGGACAGGGGGACTGAAGCTTTCTTT
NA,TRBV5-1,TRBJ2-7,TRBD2,CASSLTNGGAFFYEQYF,TGCGCCAGCAGCCTGACCAACGGGGGGGCGTTTTTCTACGAGCAGTACTTC
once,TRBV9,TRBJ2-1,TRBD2,CASSAGTSGGDNEQFF,TGTGCCAGCAGTGCTGGGACTAGCGGGGGGGACAATGAGCAGTTCTTC
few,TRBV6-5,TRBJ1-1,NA,CASSPSPPPGLTEAFF,TGTGCCAGCAGTCCCTCCCCCCCGCCAGGCCTCACTGAAGCTTTCTTT
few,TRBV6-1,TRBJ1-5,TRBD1,CASSDPGGQPQHF,TGTGCCAGCAGTGATCCAGGGGGGCAGCCCCAGCATTTT
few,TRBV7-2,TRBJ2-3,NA,CASRKDLRTDTQYF,TGTGCCAGCAGGAAAGACTTACGCACAGATACGCAGTATTTT
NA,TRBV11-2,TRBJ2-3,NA,CASSLLGLITDTQYF,TGTGCCAGCAGCCTACTAGGACTAATCACAGATACGCAGTATTTT
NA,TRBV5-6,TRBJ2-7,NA,CASSLSITWISSGGLGYEQYF,TGTGCCAGCAGCTTGTCAATAACGTGGATTAGCAGTGGCGGATTGGGCTACGAGCAGTACTTC
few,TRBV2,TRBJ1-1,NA,CASSLGFGRNTEAFF,TGTGCCAGCTCCCTCGGTTTCGGGAGGAACACTGAAGCTTTCTTT
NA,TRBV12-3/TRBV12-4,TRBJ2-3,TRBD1,CASSTGDSTDTQYF,TGTGCCAGCAGTACAGGGGACAGCACAGATACGCAGTATTTT
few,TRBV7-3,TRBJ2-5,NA,CASSLLGASQETQYF,TGTGCCAGCAGCTTATTGGGAGCGTCTCAAGAGACCCAGTACTTC
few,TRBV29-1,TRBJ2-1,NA,CSVQLTANEQFF,TGCAGCGTCCAGCTTACGGCCAATGAGCAGTTCTTC